The entry below describes one TCR beta chain. The sample contains more than one DNA sequence encoding this CDR3. The sample is drawn from a study of shared clonotypes between healthy human individuals. Libraries were prepared by immunoSEQ multiplex PCR; TCRdb keeps only in-frame clonotypes and omits some of them. Of around 980,000 clones listed, more than 75% were seen once; the top ten hold 0.5% to 0.65%. The V gene's germline CDR1 is SQVTM and CDR2 ANQGSEA. The CDR3 is made up of 12 amino acids. The ends were cut back, 6 bases at V and 5 bases at J, with 11 bases in the middle. The V call is TRBV29-1, the J call TRBJ2-1; the D gene is possibly TRBD1 (6 bases). The sample was memory CD4+ T cells from PBMCs. Specified subset: CD45RA-negative fraction. The TCR originated in a young man in good health. Some clones in this sample may be carry-over from other donors' samples. This chain's CDR3 is CSVARGDNEQFF. The CDR3 DNA follows: TGCAGCGTCGCCAGGGGAGACAATGAGCAGTTCTTC.